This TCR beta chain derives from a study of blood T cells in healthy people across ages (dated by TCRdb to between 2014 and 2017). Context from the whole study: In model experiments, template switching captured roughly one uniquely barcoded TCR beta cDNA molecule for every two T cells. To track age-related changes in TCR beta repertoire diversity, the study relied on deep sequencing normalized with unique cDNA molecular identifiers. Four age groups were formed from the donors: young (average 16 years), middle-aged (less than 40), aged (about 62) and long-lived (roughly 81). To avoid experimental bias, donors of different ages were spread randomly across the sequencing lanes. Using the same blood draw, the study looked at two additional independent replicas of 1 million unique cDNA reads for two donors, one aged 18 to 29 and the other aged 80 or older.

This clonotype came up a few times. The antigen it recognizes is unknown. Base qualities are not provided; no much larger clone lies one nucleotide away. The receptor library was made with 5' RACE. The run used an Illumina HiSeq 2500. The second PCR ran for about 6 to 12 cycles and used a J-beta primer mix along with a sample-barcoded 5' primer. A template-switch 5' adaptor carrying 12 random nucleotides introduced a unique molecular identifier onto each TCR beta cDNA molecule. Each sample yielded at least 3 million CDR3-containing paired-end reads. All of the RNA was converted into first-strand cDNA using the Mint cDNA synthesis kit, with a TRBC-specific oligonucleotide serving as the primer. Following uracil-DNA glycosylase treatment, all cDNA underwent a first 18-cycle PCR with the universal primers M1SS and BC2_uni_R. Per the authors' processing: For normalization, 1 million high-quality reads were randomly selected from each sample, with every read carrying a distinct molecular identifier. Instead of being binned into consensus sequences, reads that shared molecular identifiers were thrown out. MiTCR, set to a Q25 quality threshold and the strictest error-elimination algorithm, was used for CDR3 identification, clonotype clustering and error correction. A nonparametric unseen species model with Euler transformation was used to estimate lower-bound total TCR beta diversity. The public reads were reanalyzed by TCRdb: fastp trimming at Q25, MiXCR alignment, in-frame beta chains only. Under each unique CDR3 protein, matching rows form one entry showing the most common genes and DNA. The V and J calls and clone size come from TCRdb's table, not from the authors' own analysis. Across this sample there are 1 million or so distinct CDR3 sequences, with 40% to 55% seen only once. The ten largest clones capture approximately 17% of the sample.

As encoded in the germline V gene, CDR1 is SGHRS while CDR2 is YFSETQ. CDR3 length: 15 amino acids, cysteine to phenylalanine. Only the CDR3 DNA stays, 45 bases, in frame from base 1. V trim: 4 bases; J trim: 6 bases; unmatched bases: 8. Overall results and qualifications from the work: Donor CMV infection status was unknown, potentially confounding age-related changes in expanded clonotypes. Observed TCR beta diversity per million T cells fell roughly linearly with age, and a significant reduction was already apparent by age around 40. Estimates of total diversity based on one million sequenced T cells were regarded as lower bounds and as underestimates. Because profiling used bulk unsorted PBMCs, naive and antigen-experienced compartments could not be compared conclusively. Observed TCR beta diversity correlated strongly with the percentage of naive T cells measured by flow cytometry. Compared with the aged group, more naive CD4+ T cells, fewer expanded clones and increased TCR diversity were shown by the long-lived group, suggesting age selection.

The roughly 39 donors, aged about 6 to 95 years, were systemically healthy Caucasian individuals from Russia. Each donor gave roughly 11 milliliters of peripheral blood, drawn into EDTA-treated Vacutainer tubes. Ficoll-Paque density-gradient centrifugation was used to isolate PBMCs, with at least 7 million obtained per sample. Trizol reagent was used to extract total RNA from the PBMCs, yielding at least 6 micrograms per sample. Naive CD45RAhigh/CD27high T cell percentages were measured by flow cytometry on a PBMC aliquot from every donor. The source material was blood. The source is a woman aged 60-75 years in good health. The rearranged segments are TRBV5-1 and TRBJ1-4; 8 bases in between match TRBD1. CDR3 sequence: CASSPGQVPDEKLFF. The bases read TGCGCCAGCAGCCCGGGACAGGTACCCGATGAAAAACTGTTTTTT.